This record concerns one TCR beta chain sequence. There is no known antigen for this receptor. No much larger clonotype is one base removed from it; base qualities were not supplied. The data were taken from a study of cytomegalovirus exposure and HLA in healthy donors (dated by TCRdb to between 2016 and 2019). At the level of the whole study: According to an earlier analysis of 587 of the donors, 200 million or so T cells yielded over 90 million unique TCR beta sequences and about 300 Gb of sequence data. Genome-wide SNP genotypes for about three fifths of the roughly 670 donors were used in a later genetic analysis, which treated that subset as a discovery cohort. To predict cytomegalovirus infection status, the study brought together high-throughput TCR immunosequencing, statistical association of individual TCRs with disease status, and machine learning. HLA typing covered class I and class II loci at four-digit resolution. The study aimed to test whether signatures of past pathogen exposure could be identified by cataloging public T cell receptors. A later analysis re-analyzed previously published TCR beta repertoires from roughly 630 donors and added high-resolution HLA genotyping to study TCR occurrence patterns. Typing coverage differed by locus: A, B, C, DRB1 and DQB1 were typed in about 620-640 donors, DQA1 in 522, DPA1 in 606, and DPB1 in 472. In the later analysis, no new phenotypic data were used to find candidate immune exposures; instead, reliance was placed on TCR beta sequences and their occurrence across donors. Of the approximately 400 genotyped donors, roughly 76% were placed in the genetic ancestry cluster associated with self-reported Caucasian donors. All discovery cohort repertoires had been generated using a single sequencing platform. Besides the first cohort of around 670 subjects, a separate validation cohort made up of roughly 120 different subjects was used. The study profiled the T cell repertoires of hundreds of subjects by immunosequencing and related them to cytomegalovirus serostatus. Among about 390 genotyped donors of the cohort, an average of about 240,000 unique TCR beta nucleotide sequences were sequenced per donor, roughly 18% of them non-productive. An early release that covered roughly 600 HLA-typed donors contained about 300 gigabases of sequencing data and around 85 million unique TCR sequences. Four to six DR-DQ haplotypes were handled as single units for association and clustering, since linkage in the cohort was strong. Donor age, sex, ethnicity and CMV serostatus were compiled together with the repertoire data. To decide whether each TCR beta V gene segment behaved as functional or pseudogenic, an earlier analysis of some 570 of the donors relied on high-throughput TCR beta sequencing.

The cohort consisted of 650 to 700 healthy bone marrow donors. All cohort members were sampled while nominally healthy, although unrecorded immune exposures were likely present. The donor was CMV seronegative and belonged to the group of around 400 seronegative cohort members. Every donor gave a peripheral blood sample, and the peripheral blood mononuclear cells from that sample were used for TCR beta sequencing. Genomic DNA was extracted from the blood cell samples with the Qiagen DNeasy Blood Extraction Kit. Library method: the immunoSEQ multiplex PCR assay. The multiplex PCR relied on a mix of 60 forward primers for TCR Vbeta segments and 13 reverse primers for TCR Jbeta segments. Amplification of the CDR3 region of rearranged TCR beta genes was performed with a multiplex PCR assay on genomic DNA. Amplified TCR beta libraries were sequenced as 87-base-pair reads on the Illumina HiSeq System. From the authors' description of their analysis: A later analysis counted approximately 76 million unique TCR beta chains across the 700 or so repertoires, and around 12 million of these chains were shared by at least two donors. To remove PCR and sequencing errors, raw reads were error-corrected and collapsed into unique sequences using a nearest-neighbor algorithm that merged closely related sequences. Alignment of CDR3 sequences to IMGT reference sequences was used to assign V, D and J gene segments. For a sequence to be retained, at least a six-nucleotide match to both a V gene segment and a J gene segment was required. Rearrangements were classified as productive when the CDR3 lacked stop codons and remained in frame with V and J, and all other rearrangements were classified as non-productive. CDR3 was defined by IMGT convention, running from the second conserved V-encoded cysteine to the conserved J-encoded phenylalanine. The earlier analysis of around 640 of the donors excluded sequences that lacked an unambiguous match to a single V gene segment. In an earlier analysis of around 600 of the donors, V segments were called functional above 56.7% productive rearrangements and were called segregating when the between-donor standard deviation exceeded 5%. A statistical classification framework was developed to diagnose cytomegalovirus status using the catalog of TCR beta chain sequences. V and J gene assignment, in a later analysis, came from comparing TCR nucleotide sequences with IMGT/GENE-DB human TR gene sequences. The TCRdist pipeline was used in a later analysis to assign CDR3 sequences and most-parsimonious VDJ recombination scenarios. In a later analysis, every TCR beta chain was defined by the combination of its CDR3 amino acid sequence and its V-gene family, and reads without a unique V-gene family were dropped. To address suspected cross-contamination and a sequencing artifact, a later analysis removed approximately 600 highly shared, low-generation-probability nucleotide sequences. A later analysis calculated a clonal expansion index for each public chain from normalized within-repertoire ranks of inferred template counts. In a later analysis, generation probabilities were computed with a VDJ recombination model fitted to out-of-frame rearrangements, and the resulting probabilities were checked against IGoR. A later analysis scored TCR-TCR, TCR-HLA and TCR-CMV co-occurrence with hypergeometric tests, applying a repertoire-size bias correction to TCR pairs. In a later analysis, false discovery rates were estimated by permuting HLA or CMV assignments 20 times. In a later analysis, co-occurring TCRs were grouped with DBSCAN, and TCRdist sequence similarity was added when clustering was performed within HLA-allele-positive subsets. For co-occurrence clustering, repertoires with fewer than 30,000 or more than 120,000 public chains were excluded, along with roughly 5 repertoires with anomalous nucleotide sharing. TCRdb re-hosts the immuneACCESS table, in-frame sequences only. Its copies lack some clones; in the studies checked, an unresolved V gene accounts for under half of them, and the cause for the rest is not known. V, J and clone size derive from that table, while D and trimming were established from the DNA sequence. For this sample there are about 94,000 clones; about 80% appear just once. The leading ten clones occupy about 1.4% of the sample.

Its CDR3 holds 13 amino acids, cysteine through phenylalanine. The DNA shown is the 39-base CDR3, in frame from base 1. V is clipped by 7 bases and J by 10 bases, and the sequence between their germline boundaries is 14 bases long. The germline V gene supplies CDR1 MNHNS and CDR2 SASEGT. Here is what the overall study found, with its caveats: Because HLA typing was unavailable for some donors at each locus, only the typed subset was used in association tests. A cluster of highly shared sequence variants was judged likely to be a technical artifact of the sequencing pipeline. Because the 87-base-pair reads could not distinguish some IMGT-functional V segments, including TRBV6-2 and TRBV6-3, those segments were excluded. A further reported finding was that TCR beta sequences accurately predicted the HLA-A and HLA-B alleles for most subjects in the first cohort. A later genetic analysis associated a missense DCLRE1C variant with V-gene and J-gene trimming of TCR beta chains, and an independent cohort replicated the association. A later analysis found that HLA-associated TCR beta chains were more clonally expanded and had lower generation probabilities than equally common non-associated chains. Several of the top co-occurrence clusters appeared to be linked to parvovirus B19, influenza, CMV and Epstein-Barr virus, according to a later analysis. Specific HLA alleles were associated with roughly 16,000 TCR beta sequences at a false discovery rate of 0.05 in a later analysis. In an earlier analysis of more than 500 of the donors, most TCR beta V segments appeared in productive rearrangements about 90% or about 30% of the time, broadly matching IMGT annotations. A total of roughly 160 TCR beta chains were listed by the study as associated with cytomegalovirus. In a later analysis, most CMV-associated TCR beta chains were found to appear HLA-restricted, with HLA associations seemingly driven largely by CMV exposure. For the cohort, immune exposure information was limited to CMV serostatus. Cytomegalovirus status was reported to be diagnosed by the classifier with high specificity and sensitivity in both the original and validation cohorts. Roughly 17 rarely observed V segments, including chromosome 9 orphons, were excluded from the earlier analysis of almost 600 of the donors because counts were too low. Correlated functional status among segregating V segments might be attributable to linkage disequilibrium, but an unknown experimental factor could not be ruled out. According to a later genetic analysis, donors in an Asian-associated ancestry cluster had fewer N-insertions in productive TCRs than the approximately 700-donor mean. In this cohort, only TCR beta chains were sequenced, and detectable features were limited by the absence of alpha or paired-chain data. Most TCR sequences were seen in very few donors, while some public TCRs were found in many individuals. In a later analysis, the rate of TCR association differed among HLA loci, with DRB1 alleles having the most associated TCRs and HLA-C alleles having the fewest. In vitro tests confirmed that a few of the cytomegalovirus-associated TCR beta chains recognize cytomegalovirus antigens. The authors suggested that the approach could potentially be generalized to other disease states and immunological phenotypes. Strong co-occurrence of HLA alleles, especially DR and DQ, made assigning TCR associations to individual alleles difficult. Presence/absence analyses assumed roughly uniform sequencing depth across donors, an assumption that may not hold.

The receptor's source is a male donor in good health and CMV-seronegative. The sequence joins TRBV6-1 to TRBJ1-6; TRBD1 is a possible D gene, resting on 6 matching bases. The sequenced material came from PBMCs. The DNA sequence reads TGTGCCAGCACAACAGGGATCAGGTCACCCCTCCACTTT. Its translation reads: CASTTGIRSPLHF.